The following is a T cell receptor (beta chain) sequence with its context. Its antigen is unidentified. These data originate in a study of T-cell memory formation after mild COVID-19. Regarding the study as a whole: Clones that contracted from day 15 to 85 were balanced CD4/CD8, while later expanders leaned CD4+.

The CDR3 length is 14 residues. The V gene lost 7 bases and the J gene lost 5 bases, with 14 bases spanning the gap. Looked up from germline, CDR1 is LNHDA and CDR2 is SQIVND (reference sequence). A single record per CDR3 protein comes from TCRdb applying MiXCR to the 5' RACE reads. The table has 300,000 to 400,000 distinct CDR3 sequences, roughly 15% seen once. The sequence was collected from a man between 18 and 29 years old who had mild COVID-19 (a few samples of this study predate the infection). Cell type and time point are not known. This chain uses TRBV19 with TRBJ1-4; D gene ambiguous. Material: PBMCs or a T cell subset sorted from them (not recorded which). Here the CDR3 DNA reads TGTGCCAGTAAAAGGGCGGGGTTCAATGAAAAACTGTTTTTT. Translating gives CASKRAGFNEKLFF.